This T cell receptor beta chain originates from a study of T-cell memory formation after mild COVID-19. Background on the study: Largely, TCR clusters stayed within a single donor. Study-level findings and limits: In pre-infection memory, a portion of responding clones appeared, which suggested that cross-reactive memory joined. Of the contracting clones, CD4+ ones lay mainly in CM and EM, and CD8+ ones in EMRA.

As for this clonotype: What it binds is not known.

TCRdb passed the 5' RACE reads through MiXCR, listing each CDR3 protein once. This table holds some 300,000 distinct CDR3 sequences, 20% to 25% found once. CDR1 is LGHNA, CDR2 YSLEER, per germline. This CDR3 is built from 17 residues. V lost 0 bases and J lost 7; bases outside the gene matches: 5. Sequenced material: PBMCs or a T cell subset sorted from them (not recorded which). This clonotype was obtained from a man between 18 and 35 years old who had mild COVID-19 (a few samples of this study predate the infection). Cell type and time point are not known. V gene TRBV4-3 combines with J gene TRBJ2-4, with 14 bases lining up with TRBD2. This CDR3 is CASSQDFRTSGGNIQYF. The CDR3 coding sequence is TGCGCCAGCAGCCAAGACTTCCGGACTAGCGGGGGGAACATTCAGTACTTC.